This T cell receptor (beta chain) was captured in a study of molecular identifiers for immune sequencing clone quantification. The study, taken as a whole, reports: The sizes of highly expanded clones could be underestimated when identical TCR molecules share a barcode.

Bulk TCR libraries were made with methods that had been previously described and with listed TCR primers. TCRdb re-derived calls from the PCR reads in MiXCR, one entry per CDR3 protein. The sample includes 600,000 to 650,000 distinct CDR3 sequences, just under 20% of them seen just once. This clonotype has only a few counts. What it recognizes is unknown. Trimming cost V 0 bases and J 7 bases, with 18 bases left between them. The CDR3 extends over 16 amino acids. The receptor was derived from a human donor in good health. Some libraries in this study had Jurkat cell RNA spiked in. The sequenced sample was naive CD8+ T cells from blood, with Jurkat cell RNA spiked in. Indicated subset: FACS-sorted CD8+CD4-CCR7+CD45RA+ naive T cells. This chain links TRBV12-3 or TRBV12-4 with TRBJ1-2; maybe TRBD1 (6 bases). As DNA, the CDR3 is TGTGCCAGCAGTTTAGCGACGTCCCCGGGGGCCGGTGGCTACACCTTC. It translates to CASSLATSPGAGGYTF.